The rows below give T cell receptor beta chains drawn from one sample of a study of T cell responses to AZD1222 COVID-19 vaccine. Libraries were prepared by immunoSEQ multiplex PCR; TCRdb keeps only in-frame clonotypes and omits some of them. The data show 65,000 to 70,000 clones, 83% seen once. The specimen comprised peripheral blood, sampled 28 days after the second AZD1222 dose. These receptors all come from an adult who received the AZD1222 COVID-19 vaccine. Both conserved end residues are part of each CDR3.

cdr3_aa: CASSLSDTQTGELFF
j_call: TRBJ2-2
v_call: TRBV5-1

cdr3_aa: CASSQDRPYSNQPQHF
j_call: TRBJ1-5
v_call: TRBV6-2/TRBV6-3

cdr3_aa: CASSQVTGAGEGYTF
j_call: TRBJ1-2
v_call: TRBV3-1/TRBV3-2

cdr3_aa: CAWSPARELFF
j_call: TRBJ2-2
v_call: TRBV30

cdr3_aa: CASSPELGRLLQERSGNTIYF
j_call: TRBJ1-3
v_call: TRBV7-7

cdr3_aa: CASSPRDRAYNEQFF
j_call: TRBJ2-1
v_call: TRBV19

cdr3_aa: CASSLGFAEAFF
j_call: TRBJ1-1
v_call: TRBV11-2

cdr3_aa: CASSLDGFNQPQHF
j_call: TRBJ1-5
v_call: TRBV7-9

cdr3_aa: CASSQDRNTEAFF
j_call: TRBJ1-1
v_call: TRBV4-3

cdr3_aa: CASSLSAARAPRVIQYF
j_call: TRBJ2-4
v_call: TRBV27

cdr3_aa: CASSFRWDTEAFF
j_call: TRBJ1-1
v_call: TRBV5-1

cdr3_aa: CASSQGQGHYGYTF
j_call: TRBJ1-2
v_call: TRBV4-1

cdr3_aa: CASSQDSPLAGVPDTQYF
j_call: TRBJ2-3
v_call: TRBV4-3

cdr3_aa: CSVGGGTLRNEQFF
j_call: TRBJ2-1
v_call: TRBV29-1

cdr3_aa: CASSGDRVRLWNSPLHF
j_call: TRBJ1-6
v_call: TRBV27

cdr3_aa: CASSISRDGLYGYTF
j_call: TRBJ1-2
v_call: TRBV19

cdr3_aa: CASSRAGTGDTGELFF
j_call: TRBJ2-2
v_call: TRBV19

cdr3_aa: CASSTSGTGELFF
j_call: TRBJ2-2
v_call: TRBV19

cdr3_aa: CASSLDGGPGYEQYF
j_call: TRBJ2-7
v_call: TRBV5-4

cdr3_aa: CASSFVFQGSYNEQFF
j_call: TRBJ2-1
v_call: TRBV7-6

cdr3_aa: CASSARLAGEGIQYF
j_call: TRBJ2-4
v_call: TRBV9

cdr3_aa: CASSQDKGASTEAFF
j_call: TRBJ1-1
v_call: TRBV3-1/TRBV3-2

cdr3_aa: CATSRVRGNTEAFF
j_call: TRBJ1-1
v_call: TRBV15

cdr3_aa: CASTTTGGYQPQHF
j_call: TRBJ1-5
v_call: TRBV5-8

cdr3_aa: CASSPGRGGMPSYEQYF
j_call: TRBJ2-7
v_call: TRBV7-9

cdr3_aa: CAMWGGTDTQYF
j_call: TRBJ2-3
v_call: TRBV10-3

cdr3_aa: CAWSVGFRSGNTIYF
j_call: TRBJ1-3
v_call: TRBV30

cdr3_aa: CASSDRVDTQYF
j_call: TRBJ2-3
v_call: TRBV6-5

cdr3_aa: CASSQGSGAKTQYF
j_call: TRBJ2-5
v_call: TRBV4-3

cdr3_aa: CATSRDVGLREKLFF
j_call: TRBJ1-4
v_call: TRBV15

cdr3_aa: CASSQGQGSNEKLFF
j_call: TRBJ1-4
v_call: TRBV4-2

cdr3_aa: CASSEAGWGELFF
j_call: TRBJ2-2
v_call: TRBV2

cdr3_aa: CATRNKGGPGNTEAFF
j_call: TRBJ1-1
v_call: TRBV15

cdr3_aa: CASSLVTGHPPSPLHF
j_call: TRBJ1-6
v_call: TRBV7-2

cdr3_aa: CASSLSGEDYGYTF
j_call: TRBJ1-2
v_call: TRBV6-5

cdr3_aa: CASTGASGEKLFF
j_call: TRBJ1-4
v_call: TRBV6-5

cdr3_aa: CASSEPTGTIEDTQYF
j_call: TRBJ2-3
v_call: TRBV6-1

cdr3_aa: CASTGTGWNEQFF
j_call: TRBJ2-1
v_call: TRBV19

cdr3_aa: CSAQTGYEQYF
j_call: TRBJ2-7
v_call: TRBV20-1

cdr3_aa: CASSKQGMGQPQHF
j_call: TRBJ1-5
v_call: TRBV2

cdr3_aa: CASSLVPDRGHSPLHF
j_call: TRBJ1-6
v_call: TRBV11-2

cdr3_aa: CASSPTWAGQNKQFF
j_call: TRBJ2-1
v_call: TRBV7-6

cdr3_aa: CASSVPGPSYNEQFF
j_call: TRBJ2-1
v_call: TRBV25-1

cdr3_aa: CASSLVQPGAGNTIYF
j_call: TRBJ1-3
v_call: TRBV7-6

cdr3_aa: CASSEYRGMGSPLHF
j_call: TRBJ1-6
v_call: TRBV6-1

cdr3_aa: CASSPGASGFNQPQHF
j_call: TRBJ1-5
v_call: TRBV27

cdr3_aa: CASSVYSDTKSNQPQHF
j_call: TRBJ1-5
v_call: TRBV21-1

cdr3_aa: CASSPNRRGVGSYEQYF
j_call: TRBJ2-7
v_call: TRBV18

cdr3_aa: CASSRLAGAHEQYF
j_call: TRBJ2-7
v_call: TRBV6-2/TRBV6-3

cdr3_aa: CASSQPTGRNEQFF
j_call: TRBJ2-1
v_call: TRBV4-1

cdr3_aa: CASSLPRDRDLRSPYEQYF
j_call: TRBJ2-7
v_call: TRBV5-1

cdr3_aa: CASSQDLEGADTQYF
j_call: TRBJ2-3
v_call: TRBV3-1/TRBV3-2

cdr3_aa: CATTRTGPLEAFF
j_call: TRBJ1-1
v_call: TRBV6-5

cdr3_aa: CASSFQPGTPGNTIYF
j_call: TRBJ1-3
v_call: TRBV7-2

cdr3_aa: CASSLGPLTDTQYF
j_call: TRBJ2-3
v_call: TRBV7-2

cdr3_aa: CSVTLRQGAYGYTF
j_call: TRBJ1-2
v_call: TRBV29-1

cdr3_aa: CASSEGQAGSKLFF
j_call: TRBJ1-4
v_call: TRBV4-3

cdr3_aa: CATSMGVLETQYF
j_call: TRBJ2-5
v_call: TRBV15